The next 10 T cell receptor beta chains were all read from a single sample in a study of blood T cell repertoires in COVID-19. Assay used: immunoSEQ multiplex PCR; TCRdb lists only in-frame clones, some missing. The sample records some 130,000 clones, more than 85% being singletons. Sequencing was done on a sample of peripheral blood. The source is a man between 60 and 75 years old with active or convalescent COVID-19.

The rearrangement uses TRBV30 and TRBJ2-1, with D perhaps TRBD2 (5 bases). CDR1 is GTSNPN and CDR2 is SVGIG in the germline V gene (reference sequence). Trimming stripped 2 bases from V and 8 bases from J, with 13 bases between. CDR3 length: 13 residues. CDR3 DNA sequence: TGTGCCTGGAGTAATCCCCCAGCGGATGAGCAGTTCTTC. As protein: CAWSNPPADEQFF.

The V call is TRBV5-4, the J call TRBJ2-7; 7 nucleotides agree with TRBD1. V lost 4 bases, J lost 2 bases, and 9 bases stayed unmatched. The germline V gene encodes CDR1 SGHNT and CDR2 YYREEE (reference sequence). The CDR3 spans 15 residues. Here the CDR3 reads CASSARQGITYEQYF. Here the CDR3 DNA reads TGTGCCAGCAGCGCCAGACAGGGAATAACCTACGAGCAGTACTTC.

This chain joins TRBV27 and TRBJ2-5, with TRBD2 identical over 13 bases. This CDR3 spans 15 amino acids. Trimming cost V 10 bases and J 5 bases; bases outside gene matches: 10. Germline loops: CDR1 MNHEY, CDR2 SMNVEV (reference sequence). The CDR3 spells CATKGLAGVGETQYF. As DNA, the CDR3 is TGTGCCACGAAAGGACTAGCGGGAGTAGGGGAGACCCAGTACTTC.

The chain uses TRBV5-4 and TRBJ2-7; TRBD1 might be the D (5 bases). Germline CDR1 is SGHNT and CDR2 is YYREEE (reference sequence). The CDR3 has 14 amino acids. Trimming pared 4 bases from V and 1 base from J, leaving 12 bases between. The CDR3 coding sequence is TGTGCCAGCAGCCCTCAGGGCAGTTCCTACGAGCAGTACTTC. Translated: CASSPQGSSYEQYF. Full variable domain (rest looked up from reference TRBV5-4 and TRBJ2-7): ETGVTQSPTHLIKTRGQQVTLRCSSQSGHNTVSWYQQALGQGPQFIFQYYREEENGRGNFPPRFSGLQFPNYSSELNVNALELDDSALYLCASSPQGSSYEQYFGPGTRLTVT.

The chain joins TRBV15 to TRBJ1-3; TRBD1 matches at 7 bases. V shed 5 bases, J shed 4 bases, and the junction held 2 bases outside the gene matches. This CDR3 has 13 residues. CDR1 is LNHNV, CDR2 YYDKDF, per germline (reference sequence). DNA of the CDR3: TGTGCCACCAGCCCCAGGGGGGGAAACACCATATATTTT. Its translation is CATSPRGGNTIYF.

J is TRBJ1-3 and V is TRBV28; 7 nucleotides agree with TRBD1. V lost 7 bases, J lost 0 bases, and 6 bases stayed unmatched. The CDR3 contains 15 residues. Germline lookup yields CDR1 MDHEN and CDR2 SYDVKM. Written as DNA, the CDR3 is TGTGCCAGCACGGGACAGTACTACTCTGGAAACACCATATATTTT. Its translation is CASTGQYYSGNTIYF.

The CDR3: CSVDESLANYGYTF. In nucleotides, the CDR3 is TGCAGCGTTGATGAATCGTTAGCTAACTATGGCTACACCTTC. The chain uses TRBV29-1 and TRBJ1-2; no clear D. Per the germline V gene, CDR1 is SQVTM and CDR2 is ANQGSEA. The CDR3 consists of 14 residues. V was pared by 3 bases and J by 0 bases, with 11 bases between. Full variable domain (rest looked up from reference TRBV29-1 and TRBJ1-2): SAVISQKPSRDICQRGTSLTIQCQVDSQVTMMFWYRQQPGQSLTLIATANQGSEATYESGFVIDKFPISRPNLTFSTLTVSNMSPEDSSIYLCSVDESLANYGYTFGSGTRLTVV.

The J gene is TRBJ2-3, the V gene TRBV29-1; 11 nucleotides agree with TRBD1. CDR1 SQVTM and CDR2 ANQGSEA come from the germline V gene. V trimming: 4 bases; J trimming: 5 bases; junction bases outside the gene matches: 8. This CDR3 is built from 15 residues. In nucleotides, the CDR3 is TGCAGCGTTGGAGGAGGACAGGGGGCGGGAGATACGCAGTATTTT. Its translation is CSVGGGQGAGDTQYF.

The CDR3 nucleotides read TGCGCCAGCAGCTTATCCCTGGGAGGGACCGGAAACACCATATATTTT. It codes for CASSLSLGGTGNTIYF. The chain joins TRBV5-1 to TRBJ1-3, with TRBD1 as a possible D gene (5 bases). V lost 2 bases to trimming and J lost 4 bases, with 16 bases between them. This CDR3 contains 16 residues. Germline V lookup: CDR1 SGHRS, CDR2 YFSETQ.

The chain couples TRBV4-3 to TRBJ1-1; 8 bases map to TRBD1. Germline V CDR1 and CDR2: LGHNA, YSLEER. J gave up 1 base and V 3 bases, and 4 bases lay outside the gene matches. The CDR3 runs to 15 residues. CDR3 sequence reads: CASSQGQEGNTEAFF. In nucleotides, the CDR3 is TGCGCCAGCAGCCAGGGACAGGAAGGGAACACTGAAGCTTTCTTT.